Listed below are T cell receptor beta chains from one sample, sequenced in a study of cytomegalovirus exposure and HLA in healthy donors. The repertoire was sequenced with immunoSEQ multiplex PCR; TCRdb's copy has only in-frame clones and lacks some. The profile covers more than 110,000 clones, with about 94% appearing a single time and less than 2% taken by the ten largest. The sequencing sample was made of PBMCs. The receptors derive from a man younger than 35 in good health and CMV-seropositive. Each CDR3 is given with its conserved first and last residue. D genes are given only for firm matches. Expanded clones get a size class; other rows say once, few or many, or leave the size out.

CDR3nt: TGCGCCAGCAGCCCCCTACCAACAGGGGGGGGCACCATATATTTT
CDR3aa: CASSPLPTGGGTIYF
d_gene: TRBD1
abundance: -
v_gene: TRBV5-1
j_gene: TRBJ1-3
len: 15

CDR3nt: TGCGCCAGCAGCCAGTCGGCTCCGGGGTACGAGCAGTACTTC
CDR3aa: CASSQSAPGYEQYF
d_gene: -
abundance: -
v_gene: TRBV4-1
j_gene: TRBJ2-7
len: 14

CDR3nt: TGTGCCATCAGTGAGTGGACGAGGGAAGCTGGCAATCAGCCCCAGCATTTT
CDR3aa: CAISEWTREAGNQPQHF
d_gene: -
abundance: -
v_gene: TRBV10-3
j_gene: TRBJ1-5
len: 17

CDR3nt: TGTGCCAGCAGTTCCACCCCCGGGGTAAACACCGGGGAGCTGTTTTTT
CDR3aa: CASSSTPGVNTGELFF
d_gene: -
abundance: once
v_gene: TRBV5-4
j_gene: TRBJ2-2
len: 16

CDR3nt: TGTGCCAGCAGTGTAATGGGACAGGGGGCGATAACTAATGAAAAACTGTTTTTT
CDR3aa: CASSVMGQGAITNEKLFF
d_gene: TRBD1
abundance: -
v_gene: TRBV2
j_gene: TRBJ1-4
len: 18

CDR3nt: TGTGCCAGCAGCGAGCGGGCCTTCTCCTACGAGCAGTACTTC
CDR3aa: CASSERAFSYEQYF
d_gene: -
abundance: -
v_gene: TRBV6-5
j_gene: TRBJ2-7
len: 14

CDR3nt: TGTGCCAGCAGTTTAGGGCCTGAAGCTTTCTTT
CDR3aa: CASSLGPEAFF
d_gene: -
abundance: -
v_gene: TRBV28
j_gene: TRBJ1-1
len: 11

CDR3nt: TGCGCCAGCAGCGAACAACCCAATCAGCCCCAGCATTTT
CDR3aa: CASSEQPNQPQHF
d_gene: -
abundance: -
v_gene: TRBV5-1
j_gene: TRBJ1-5
len: 13

CDR3nt: TGTGCCAGCAGCTCGCGAGACGGACTAGCGGGAGTAGATGAGCAGTTCTTC
CDR3aa: CASSSRDGLAGVDEQFF
d_gene: TRBD2
abundance: -
v_gene: TRBV11-3
j_gene: TRBJ2-1
len: 17

CDR3nt: TGTGCCAGCAGCTCCGTCCGGGACAGGCGTGTATTGGTAAATGGCTACACCTTC
CDR3aa: CASSSVRDRRVLVNGYTF
d_gene: TRBD1
abundance: -
v_gene: TRBV11-2
j_gene: TRBJ1-2
len: 18

CDR3nt: TGCAGCGTGGTGTCACGGCAGGGGAACACCGGGGAGCTGTTTTTT
CDR3aa: CSVVSRQGNTGELFF
d_gene: -
abundance: -
v_gene: TRBV29-1
j_gene: TRBJ2-2
len: 15

CDR3nt: TGTGCCTGGAGCCCGGGACTAGCGGGATTCGATGAGCAGTTCTTC
CDR3aa: CAWSPGLAGFDEQFF
d_gene: TRBD2
abundance: -
v_gene: TRBV30
j_gene: TRBJ2-1
len: 15

CDR3nt: TGTGCCAGCAGCTTGGGGCTAGCGGGAGCGCTCAATGAGCAGTTCTTC
CDR3aa: CASSLGLAGALNEQFF
d_gene: TRBD2
abundance: -
v_gene: TRBV5-8
j_gene: TRBJ2-1
len: 16

CDR3nt: TGCGCCAGCAGCCAAGGAGGCCGGCCGGCGAACACCGGGGAGCTGTTTTTT
CDR3aa: CASSQGGRPANTGELFF
d_gene: -
abundance: -
v_gene: TRBV4-1
j_gene: TRBJ2-2
len: 17

CDR3nt: TGTGCCAGCAGTGATGGGGGGTACGATGAGCAGTTCTTC
CDR3aa: CASSDGGYDEQFF
d_gene: -
abundance: -
v_gene: TRBV6-1
j_gene: TRBJ2-1
len: 13

CDR3nt: TGTGCCATCAGTGATGGTGGCGGGAGGGCCACCTACGAGCAGTACTTC
CDR3aa: CAISDGGGRATYEQYF
d_gene: TRBD2
abundance: -
v_gene: TRBV10-3
j_gene: TRBJ2-7
len: 16

CDR3nt: TGTGCCAGCAGCTTACTTGGCGGGAGGGCCGGGGAGCTGTTTTTT
CDR3aa: CASSLLGGRAGELFF
d_gene: TRBD2
abundance: -
v_gene: TRBV7-2
j_gene: TRBJ2-2
len: 15

CDR3nt: TGTGCCATCAGTGCCGCGGTCGGTTGGGGAGATCAGCCCCAGCATTTT
CDR3aa: CAISAAVGWGDQPQHF
d_gene: -
abundance: -
v_gene: TRBV10-3
j_gene: TRBJ1-5
len: 16

CDR3nt: TGTGCCAGCAGCCCCACAGGGGGTCTTAAGATTAGCAATCAGCCCCAGCATTTT
CDR3aa: CASSPTGGLKISNQPQHF
d_gene: TRBD1
abundance: once
v_gene: TRBV27
j_gene: TRBJ1-5
len: 18

CDR3nt: TGTGCCAGCAGTGCGCTAAGCTCCTACAATGAGCAGTTCTTC
CDR3aa: CASSALSSYNEQFF
d_gene: -
abundance: -
v_gene: TRBV6-4
j_gene: TRBJ2-1
len: 14

CDR3nt: TGTGCCAGCAGCCAAGAGGGACAGCTAGGAGATACGCAGTATTTT
CDR3aa: CASSQEGQLGDTQYF
d_gene: TRBD1
abundance: -
v_gene: TRBV4-2
j_gene: TRBJ2-3
len: 15

CDR3nt: TGCGCCAGCAGCTTGGGACTAGCGGGAGTCGAGCAGTACTTC
CDR3aa: CASSLGLAGVEQYF
d_gene: TRBD2
abundance: -
v_gene: TRBV5-1
j_gene: TRBJ2-7
len: 14

CDR3nt: TGTGCCAGCAGTGAAATGTTCGGGAGGGTAGGCGAAAAACTGTTTTTT
CDR3aa: CASSEMFGRVGEKLFF
d_gene: -
abundance: once
v_gene: TRBV25-1
j_gene: TRBJ1-4
len: 16

CDR3nt: TGTGCCAGCAGCCAGACTCAATATGGCCCTAATGAAAAACTGTTTTTT
CDR3aa: CASSQTQYGPNEKLFF
d_gene: -
abundance: -
v_gene: TRBV27
j_gene: TRBJ1-4
len: 16

CDR3nt: TGTGCCAGCAGCTTTAGCTGGGACAGCAAGGCAGGAGAGACCCAGTACTTC
CDR3aa: CASSFSWDSKAGETQYF
d_gene: TRBD1
abundance: -
v_gene: TRBV7-9
j_gene: TRBJ2-5
len: 17

CDR3nt: TGTGCCTGGGAGCCGGGACAGGATGGCTACACCTTC
CDR3aa: CAWEPGQDGYTF
d_gene: TRBD1
abundance: few
v_gene: TRBV30
j_gene: TRBJ1-2
len: 12

CDR3nt: TGTGCCAGCAGCGTAGAACCGGGACAGGGGACAAAGAATGAAAAACTGTTTTTT
CDR3aa: CASSVEPGQGTKNEKLFF
d_gene: TRBD1
abundance: -
v_gene: TRBV7-9
j_gene: TRBJ1-4
len: 18

CDR3nt: TGTGCCAGCAGCAGCAGGACAAGCACACTCGGTGAAGCTTTCTTT
CDR3aa: CASSSRTSTLGEAFF
d_gene: -
abundance: -
v_gene: TRBV28
j_gene: TRBJ1-1
len: 15

CDR3nt: TGTGCCAGCAGCCCGGGCCTAGAGGGCAGCAATCAGCCCCAGCATTTT
CDR3aa: CASSPGLEGSNQPQHF
d_gene: -
abundance: -
v_gene: TRBV7-9
j_gene: TRBJ1-5
len: 16

CDR3nt: TGTGCCAGCAGCGCGCTAGCGGGATCCTACACCGGGGAGCTGTTTTTT
CDR3aa: CASSALAGSYTGELFF
d_gene: TRBD2
abundance: -
v_gene: TRBV11-2
j_gene: TRBJ2-2
len: 16

CDR3nt: TGTGCCAGCAGCAAAGAGAGGAGGGCCGGGCAGCCCCAGCATTTT
CDR3aa: CASSKERRAGQPQHF
d_gene: -
abundance: -
v_gene: TRBV4-2
j_gene: TRBJ1-5
len: 15

CDR3nt: TGTGCCAGTAGTATACGGACTAGCGGGAGGTCGTACGAGCAGTACTTC
CDR3aa: CASSIRTSGRSYEQYF
d_gene: TRBD2
abundance: -
v_gene: TRBV19
j_gene: TRBJ2-7
len: 16

CDR3nt: TGTGCCAGTAGAGGGGACTCCTACGAGCAGTACTTC
CDR3aa: CASRGDSYEQYF
d_gene: -
abundance: -
v_gene: TRBV19
j_gene: TRBJ2-7
len: 12